The clone carrying this T cell receptor beta chain was seen repeatedly, ten times or more. Antigen: not known. The sample comes from a study of T cell repertoires in cytomegalovirus infection. Background on the study: Public TCR beta signature analysis indicated the presence of both CMV infection and matching HLA type. Study outcomes and limitations: It was HLA-C-restricted CMV-specific TCR beta clonotypes that dominated the response ex vivo.

TCRdb reprocessed the reads via MiXCR and lists one record per CDR3 protein. This sample yields more than 20,000 distinct CDR3 sequences, of which 20% to 25% are seen a single time; about 89% belongs to the top ten. This clonotype was sampled from a human donor in good health (CMV status not recorded). Some clones in this sample may be carry-over from other donors' samples. The input for sequencing was CD8+ T cells from cultured PBMCs, taken from culture after CMV antigen stimulation.

DNA of the CDR3: TGTGCCAGCAGCGGGGGCTATGGCTACACCTTC. Translating gives CASSGGYGYTF. The rearrangement joins TRBV7-8 to TRBJ1-2, with D perhaps matching TRBD1 (5 bases). In germline, CDR1 is SGHVS, CDR2 FQNEAQ. This CDR3 is built from 11 residues. With 5 bases removed from V and 4 bases from J, the gap between germline ends came to 5 bases.